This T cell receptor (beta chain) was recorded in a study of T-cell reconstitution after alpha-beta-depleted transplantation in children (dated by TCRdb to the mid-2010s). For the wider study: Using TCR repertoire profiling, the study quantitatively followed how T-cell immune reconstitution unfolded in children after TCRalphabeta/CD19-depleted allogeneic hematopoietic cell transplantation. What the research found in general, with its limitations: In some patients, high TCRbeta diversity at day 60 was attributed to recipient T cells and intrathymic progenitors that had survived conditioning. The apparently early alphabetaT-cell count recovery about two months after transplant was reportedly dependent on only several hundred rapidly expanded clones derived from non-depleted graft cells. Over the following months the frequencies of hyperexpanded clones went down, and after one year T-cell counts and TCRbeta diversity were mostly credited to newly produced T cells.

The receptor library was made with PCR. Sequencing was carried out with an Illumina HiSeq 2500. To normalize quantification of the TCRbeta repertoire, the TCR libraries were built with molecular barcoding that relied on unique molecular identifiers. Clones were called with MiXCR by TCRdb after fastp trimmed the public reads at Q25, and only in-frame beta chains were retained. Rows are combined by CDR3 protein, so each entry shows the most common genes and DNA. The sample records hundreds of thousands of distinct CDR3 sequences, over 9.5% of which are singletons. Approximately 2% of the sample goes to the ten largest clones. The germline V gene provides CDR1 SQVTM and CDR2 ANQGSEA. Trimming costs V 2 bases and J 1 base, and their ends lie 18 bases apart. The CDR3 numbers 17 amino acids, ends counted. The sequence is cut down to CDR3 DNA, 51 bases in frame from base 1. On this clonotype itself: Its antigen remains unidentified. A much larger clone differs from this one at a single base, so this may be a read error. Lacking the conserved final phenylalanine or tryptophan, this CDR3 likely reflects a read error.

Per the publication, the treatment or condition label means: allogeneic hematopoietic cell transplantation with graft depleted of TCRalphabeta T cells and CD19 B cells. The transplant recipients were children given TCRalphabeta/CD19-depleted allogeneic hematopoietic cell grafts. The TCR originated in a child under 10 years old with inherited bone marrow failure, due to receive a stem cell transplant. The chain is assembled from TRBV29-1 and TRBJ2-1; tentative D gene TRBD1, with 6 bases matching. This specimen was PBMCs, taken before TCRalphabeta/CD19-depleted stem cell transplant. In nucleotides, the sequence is TGCAGCGTTGAAAGACCGGGACAAACCATATCCTACAATGAGCAGTTCATC. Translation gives CSVERPGQTISYNEQFI.